A selection of T cell receptor beta chains follows, all from one sample in a study of blood T cell repertoires in COVID-19. The method was immunoSEQ multiplex PCR; TCRdb's version includes in-frame clones alone and lacks a portion of them. The sample contains over 250,000 clones, about 91% of which appear only once. Sequencing used peripheral blood. The receptors were sampled from a woman aged 60 to 75 with acute or convalescent COVID-19. CDR3s include the opening cysteine and the closing phenylalanine or tryptophan.

V gene | CDR3 protein
TRBV5-4 | CASSLDLALTGELFF
TRBV19 | CASRSRGRDGYTF
TRBV5-1 | CASSYDGQGAEGYTF
TRBV2 | CASSGKLGVLMNTEAFF
TRBV18 | CASSPGTGGLNEKLFF
TRBV29-1 | CSVEGDGRVQDTQYF
TRBV7-9 | CASSREGMNTEAFF
TRBV6-5 | CASSYPGGKGSTEAFF
TRBV5-4 | CASSWGQGAGNEQFF
TRBV27 | CASSRDRRTYGYTF
TRBV28 | CASSLLTGGRYGYTF
TRBV7-8 | CASSLQGGSPLHF
TRBV5-1 | CASSSGQGSYGYTF
TRBV6-5 | CASSYSSSADTQYF
TRBV29-1 | CSGNRELGNTEAFF
TRBV18 | CASSPVTSGTNTGELFF
TRBV24-1 | CATSDLGQGRGTGELFF
TRBV7-8 | CASSHRVGAYEQYF
TRBV4-2 | CASSQDRGLVGSLPYNEQFF
TRBV3-1/TRBV3-2 | CASSQDGGTENTEAFF
TRBV9 | CASSGRGGVTEAFF
TRBV18 | CASSPPGDQPQHF
TRBV7-3 | CASSLEPPGQGLYEQFF
TRBV5-8 | CASSGRVNYGYTF
TRBV19 | CASSILTANSNQPQHF
TRBV18 | CASSPLPGQTYNEQFF
TRBV4-3 | CASSQLQGAHNEQFF
TRBV5-1 | CASSWRQGQKETQYF